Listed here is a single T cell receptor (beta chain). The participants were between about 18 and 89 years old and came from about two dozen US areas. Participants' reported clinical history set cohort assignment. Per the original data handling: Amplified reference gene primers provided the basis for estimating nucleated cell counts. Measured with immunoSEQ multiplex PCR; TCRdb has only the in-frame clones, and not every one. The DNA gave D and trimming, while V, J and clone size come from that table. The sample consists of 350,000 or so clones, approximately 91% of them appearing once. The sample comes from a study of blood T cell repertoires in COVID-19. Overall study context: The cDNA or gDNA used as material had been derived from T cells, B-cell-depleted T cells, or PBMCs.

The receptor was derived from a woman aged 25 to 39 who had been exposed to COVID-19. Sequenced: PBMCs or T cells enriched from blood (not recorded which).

The CDR3 sequence is CASSYSYFNSPLHF. CDR3 nucleotides: TGTGCCAGCAGTTACTCCTACTTTAATTCACCCCTCCACTTT. V and J are TRBV6-5 and TRBJ1-6; no reliable D call. Germline V gene sequence: CDR1 MNHEY, CDR2 SVGAGI. V was shortened by 0 bases and J by 6 bases, with 6 bases between the two germline ends. This CDR3 contains 14 residues.